A single sample gave rise to the 20 T cell receptor beta chains below, sequenced in a study of shared clonotypes between healthy human individuals. The protocol was immunoSEQ multiplex PCR, while the TCRdb copy is restricted to in-frame clones and leaves out a portion. This repertoire shows about 2.4 million clones, roughly 93% found once; its top ten account for 0.36%. Specimen: naive CD4+ T cells from PBMCs. Subset: CD45RA+ positively selected. These TCRs come from a man younger than 35 in good health. Some clones in this sample may be carry-over from other donors' samples.

This sequence joins TRBV25-1 and TRBJ2-5; either TRBD1 or TRBD2 may fit D (5 bases each). The V gene's germline CDR1 is MGHDK and CDR2 SYGVNS. The germline V and J ends were trimmed by 8 bases and 3 bases, with 10 bases remaining between them. This CDR3 contains 12 residues. This chain's CDR3 is CASEGTEETQYF. The CDR3 DNA sequence: TGTGCCAGCGAGGGGACGGAAGAGACCCAGTACTTC. Complete variable domain (other parts from reference TRBV25-1 and TRBJ2-5): EADIYQTPRYLVIGTGKKITLECSQTMGHDKMYWYQQDPGMELHLIHYSYGVNSTEKGDLSSESTVSRIRTEHFPLTLESARPSHTSQYLCASEGTEETQYFGPGTRLLVL.

This clone was counted between two and nine times. The J gene is TRBJ1-5, the V gene TRBV28; D is undetermined. The CDR3 is 15 residues long. Germline V lookup: CDR1 MDHEN, CDR2 SYDVKM. Trimming removed 5 bases at V and 9 bases at J, with 20 bases between. CDR3 DNA sequence: TGTGCCAGCAGTCCCGGCGGGGTAGGGCTTTTGCCCCAGCATTTT. Its translation: CASSPGGVGLLPQHF.

Only one count was recorded for this clone. The rearrangement joins TRBV5-1 to TRBJ2-1; the match to TRBD2 covers 7 bases. The CDR3 has 16 residues. J was trimmed by 0 bases and V by 5 bases; bases with no gene match: 8. The V gene's germline CDR1 is SGHRS and CDR2 YFSETQ. This CDR3 reads CASSKSAGSSYNEQFF. The CDR3 DNA reads as TGCGCCAGCAGTAAGTCAGCGGGAAGCTCCTACAATGAGCAGTTCTTC.

This chain uses TRBV11-2 with TRBJ2-1, with 7 bases aligning to TRBD1. The germline CDR1 and CDR2 sequences are SGHAT and FQNNGV. The CDR3 totals 17 residues. Germline trimming cut 0 bases from V and 0 bases from J; bases unmatched to any gene: 5. CDR3 in amino acids: CASSLDQGVRSYNEQFF. For the CDR3, the DNA is TGTGCCAGCAGCTTAGATCAGGGGGTTCGCTCCTACAATGAGCAGTTCTTC.

This clone showed up just once. At the DNA level, this CDR3 is encoded by other sequences in the same sample as well. The CDR3 sequence: CASSLGYEQYF. CDR3 DNA: TGTGCCAGCAGCCTGGGGTACGAGCAGTACTTC. The gene calls are TRBV5-6 and TRBJ2-7, with no clear D. Germline V CDR1 and CDR2: SGHDT, YYEEEE. V was shortened by 4 bases and J by 4 bases, with 6 bases between the two germline ends. The CDR3 sequence is 11 residues long.

The chain combines TRBV11-1 with TRBJ2-3; D call uncertain. Germline V gives CDR1 SGHAT, CDR2 FQDESV (reference sequence). V gave up 3 bases and J gave up 8 bases, with 12 bases separating them. This CDR3 is built from 13 residues. DNA for the CDR3: TGTGCCAGCAGCTTCGTCTTGAGGTTTACGCAGTATTTT. Translation: CASSFVLRFTQYF.

J is TRBJ1-4 and V is TRBV2; TRBD1 agrees at 7 bases. The CDR3 sequence is 14 residues long. Unmatched junction bases numbered 4, after V lost 6 bases and J lost 3 bases. From germline, CDR1 is SNHLY and CDR2 FYNNEI. Written as DNA, the CDR3 is TGTGCCAGCAGGGGGGACAGTCCTAATGAAAAACTGTTTTTT. Translated: CASRGDSPNEKLFF.

This clone was detected only a few times. The sample holds other DNA sequences that translate to the same CDR3. As DNA, the CDR3 is TGCGCCAGCAGCCTATTGGGGGACACTGAAGCTTTCTTT. As protein: CASSLLGDTEAFF. V usage is TRBV5-1 and J usage is TRBJ1-1; perhaps TRBD1 as D (5 bases). Germline CDR1 SGHRS, CDR2 YFSETQ. This CDR3 spans 13 amino acids. V dropped 4 bases and J dropped 3 bases, with 10 bases sitting between them.

The chain carries TRBV18 and TRBJ2-3; D uncertain. Germline values: CDR1 KGHSH, CDR2 LQKENI. Trimming took 1 base from V and 6 from J, leaving 14 bases between them. The CDR3 is 15 residues long. The chain's CDR3 is CASSPRTDPRDTQYF. CDR3 DNA sequence: TGTGCCAGCTCACCACGGACCGATCCCCGGGATACGCAGTATTTT.

This sequence joins TRBV7-6 and TRBJ2-7; 7 bases line up with TRBD2. The ends lost 3 bases at V and 4 bases at J; junction bases unmatched: 9. The CDR3 is made up of 15 amino acids. Germline V gene sequence: CDR1 SGHVS, CDR2 FNYEAQ. The CDR3: CASSFRGGVGYEQYF. CDR3 nucleotides: TGTGCCAGCAGCTTTCGGGGAGGGGTAGGGTACGAGCAGTACTTC.

Note on this clone: Other nucleotide sequences from this sample produce the same CDR3. The chain recombines TRBV7-2 with TRBJ2-7, with D perhaps being TRBD1 or TRBD2 (6 bases each). Germline values: CDR1 SGHTA, CDR2 FQGNSA. The CDR3 consists of 13 residues. V lost 5 bases and J 4 bases, leaving 12 bases between the germline ends. The CDR3 region is CASSPRRGYEQYF. CDR3 bases: TGTGCCAGCAGCCCGAGGAGGGGGTACGAGCAGTACTTC.

The J gene is TRBJ2-5, the V gene TRBV9, with a possible D match to TRBD2 (7 bases). Germline V lookup: CDR1 SGDLS, CDR2 YYNGEE. V lost 2 bases and J lost 5, with 16 bases in between. The CDR3 runs 15 residues. DNA for the CDR3: TGTGCCAGCAGCGTTCCTAGCGGAGGGGGGGAGACCCAGTACTTC. Translated, it gives CASSVPSGGGETQYF.

J is TRBJ1-4 and V is TRBV28; D is unresolved. CDR1 and CDR2 (germline): MDHEN, SYDVKM. V lost 5 bases to trimming and J lost 13 bases, with 11 bases between them. The CDR3 is 11 residues long. DNA for the CDR3: TGTGCCAGCAGTCGTCAAGAAGGACTGTTTTTT. Amino acid sequence: CASSRQEGLFF. The full variable domain, in which reference TRBV28 and TRBJ1-4 provide the parts outside the CDR3, is DVKVTQSSRYLVKRTGEKVFLECVQDMDHENMFWYRQDPGLGLRLIYFSYDVKMKEKGDIPEGYSVSREKKERFSLILESASTNQTSMYLCASSRQEGLFFGSGTQLSVL.

This clone was observed once. This chain uses TRBV4-1 with TRBJ1-6; no clear D gene. Trimming removed 3 bases from V and 2 bases from J, with 5 bases in between. The germline CDR1 and CDR2 sequences are MGHRA and YSYEKL. There are 14 residues in the CDR3. CDR3 region: CASSHGAYNSPLHF. CDR3 nucleotide sequence: TGCGCCAGCAGCCATGGCGCCTATAATTCACCCCTCCACTTT.

CDR3 sequence reads: CASSPPSGWGETQYF. The CDR3 DNA is TGCGCCAGCAGCCCCCCTAGCGGCTGGGGAGAGACCCAGTACTTC. The chain links TRBV5-1 to TRBJ2-5, with 7 nucleotides matching TRBD2. The length of the CDR3 is 15 residues. Trimming took 4 bases from V and 4 from J; bases not matched to a gene: 10. The germline CDR1 and CDR2 sequences are SGHRS and YFSETQ.

For the CDR3, the DNA is TGTGCCAGTAGTAAAAGAGGGGACAGGGGTGGCTACACCTTC. Encoded protein: CASSKRGDRGGYTF. The chain recombines TRBV19 with TRBJ1-2; 10 bases are a match to TRBD1. The germline gives CDR1 LNHDA, CDR2 SQIVND (reference sequence). This CDR3 is built from 14 residues. The trim removed 4 bases at V and 7 bases at J, leaving 6 bases unmatched.

The gene calls are TRBV7-3 and TRBJ2-5; D is perhaps TRBD1 or TRBD2 (6 bases each). Germline V gives CDR1 SGHTA, CDR2 FQGTGA. The CDR3 is made up of 14 amino acids. V dropped 4 bases and J dropped 4 bases, with 13 bases sitting between them. This chain's CDR3 is CASSSVGGGETQYF. DNA for the CDR3: TGTGCCAGCAGCTCCGTAGGGGGAGGAGAGACCCAGTACTTC.

The rearrangement links TRBV7-9 to TRBJ2-2, with D tentatively TRBD1 or TRBD2 (5 bases each). V lost 0 bases to trimming and J lost 8 bases, with 10 bases between them. Germline CDR1 SEHNR, CDR2 FQNEAQ (reference sequence). This CDR3 is 14 amino acids long. The CDR3 region is CASSLAGGRGELFF. The CDR3 DNA is TGTGCCAGCAGCTTAGCTGGGGGACGTGGGGAGCTGTTTTTT. Filled out from reference TRBV7-9 and TRBJ2-2, the complete variable domain reads DTGVSQNPRHKITKRGQNVTFRCDPISEHNRLYWYRQTLGQGPEFLTYFQNEAQLEKSRLLSDRFSAERPKGSFSTLEIQRTEQGDSAMYLCASSLAGGRGELFFGEGSRLTVL.

CDR3 sequence: CASREAIQGKANEQFF. DNA of the CDR3: TGTGCCAGCAGGGAGGCGATACAGGGGAAGGCCAATGAGCAGTTCTTC. V usage is TRBV6-6 and J usage is TRBJ2-1; 7 positions match TRBD1. Looked up from germline, CDR1 is MNHNY and CDR2 is SVGAGI (reference sequence). The J segment lost 6 bases and the V segment lost 6 bases, leaving 14 bases of the junction unmatched. The CDR3 runs to 16 residues.

The chain has TRBV29-1 and TRBJ2-5, with D unclear. The ends were cut back, 6 bases at V and 1 base at J, with 9 bases in the middle. From germline, CDR1 is SQVTM and CDR2 ANQGSEA. The CDR3 is made up of 12 amino acids. Written as DNA, the CDR3 is TGCAGCGTGGCGTGGGGCCAAGAGACCCAGTACTTC. Amino acid sequence: CSVAWGQETQYF. The full variable domain, rest sourced from reference TRBV29-1 and TRBJ2-5, is SAVISQKPSRDICQRGTSLTIQCQVDSQVTMMFWYRQQPGQSLTLIATANQGSEATYESGFVIDKFPISRPNLTFSTLTVSNMSPEDSSIYLCSVAWGQETQYFGPGTRLLVL.